This T cell receptor beta chain originates from a study of T cells in women clearing cervical HPV infection. Germline-derived CDR1 and CDR2 are ENHRY and SYGVKD. The V end lost 9 bases, the J end lost 2 bases, and 11 bases lay between the germline ends. This CDR3 contains 12 residues. immunoSEQ multiplex PCR used an average of 1200 ng genomic DNA. TCRdb keeps only in-frame clones here, not all; method: immunoSEQ multiplex PCR. This sample's table has about 37,000 clones. Comment on this clone: The sequenced fragment ends 3 residues before the CDR3 boundary, so the rest is inferred from the germline J gene.

The source material was blood buffy coat. This receptor was taken from a woman aged 18 to 69 with a cervical HPV16 infection that either progressed to CIN3+ or cleared (not recorded which). The chain links TRBV10-3 to TRBJ2-7; the D call may be TRBD1 or TRBD2 (5 bases each). CDR3 DNA (partial): TGTGCCATTAGGGGAGAAACCTACGAG. It is translated as CAIRGETYE. From start to end, the CDR3 is CAIRGETYEQYF.